This passage covers 4 T cell receptor beta chains from one sample sequenced in a study of blood T cell repertoires in COVID-19. Assay used: immunoSEQ multiplex PCR; TCRdb lists only in-frame clones, some missing. This sample yields about 210,000 clones, of which 85% are seen a single time; about 2.4% belongs to the top ten. Source material: peripheral blood. These receptors all stem from a woman between 70 and 85 years old with COVID-19, enrolled during active disease.

The chain joins TRBV5-1 to TRBJ1-2; D is unresolved. Germline V CDR1 and CDR2: SGHRS, YFSETQ. V was shortened by 5 bases and J by 1 base, with 12 bases between the two germline ends. This CDR3 comprises 14 residues. The DNA of the CDR3 is TGCGCCAGCAGAGTGGAGGGTGATAACTATGGCTACACCTTC. Encoded protein: CASRVEGDNYGYTF. Using reference TRBV5-1 and TRBJ1-2 for the parts outside the CDR3, the full variable domain is KAGVTQTPRYLIKTRGQQVTLSCSPISGHRSVSWYQQTPGQGLQFLFEYFSETQRNKGNFPGRFSGRQFSNSRSEMNVSTLELGDSALYLCASRVEGDNYGYTFGSGTRLTVV.

The chain carries TRBV5-4 and TRBJ2-1, with 12 bases identical to TRBD1. CDR1 and CDR2 from the germline V gene are SGHNT and YYREEE (reference sequence). CDR3 length: 17 amino acids. J was trimmed by 3 bases and V by 4 bases; bases with no gene match: 8. In DNA form, the CDR3 reads TGTGCCAGCAGCACCGGGACAGGGGGCGGTATCTACAATGAGCAGTTCTTC. It yields the protein CASSTGTGGGIYNEQFF.

The chain is built from TRBV6-2 or TRBV6-3 and TRBJ2-1; D might be TRBD2 (6 bases). Trimming shortened V by 5 bases and J by 3 bases, and 14 bases separated the two germline ends. Germline loops: CDR1 MNHEY, CDR2 SVGEGT. This CDR3 contains 15 residues. CDR3 residues: CASSDTPGLYNEQFF. DNA for the CDR3: TGTGCCAGCAGTGACACACCGGGACTCTACAATGAGCAGTTCTTC.

The V and J genes are TRBV11-3 and TRBJ2-7; D remains ambiguous. This CDR3 contains 12 residues. Germline V gene sequence: CDR1 SGHNT, CDR2 YENEEA. V lost 4 bases and J 2 bases, leaving 6 bases between the germline ends. CDR3: CASSYTTYEQYF. The DNA for the CDR3 is TGTGCCAGCAGCTATACTACCTACGAGCAGTACTTC.